The present T cell receptor beta chain was sequenced within a study of shared clonotypes between healthy human individuals. TCRdb's copy holds only in-frame clones and misses some; the assay was immunoSEQ multiplex PCR. The table has some 240,000 clones, 50% to 80% seen once; the top ten hold over 8.5%. The CDR3 covers 13 residues. Germline V gives CDR1 SNHLY, CDR2 FYNNEI. Trimming shortened V by 7 bases and J by 3 bases, and 7 bases separated the two germline ends. Sequencing input: memory CD4+ T cells sorted from blood. The subset denotes: CD45RA-negative fraction. This clonotype was sampled from a man aged 30 to 39 in good health. The V and J genes are TRBV2 and TRBJ2-6; no firm D call. The chain's CDR3 is CASKEGGANVLTF. In DNA, the CDR3 is TGTGCCAGCAAGGAAGGTGGGGCCAACGTCCTGACTTTC.